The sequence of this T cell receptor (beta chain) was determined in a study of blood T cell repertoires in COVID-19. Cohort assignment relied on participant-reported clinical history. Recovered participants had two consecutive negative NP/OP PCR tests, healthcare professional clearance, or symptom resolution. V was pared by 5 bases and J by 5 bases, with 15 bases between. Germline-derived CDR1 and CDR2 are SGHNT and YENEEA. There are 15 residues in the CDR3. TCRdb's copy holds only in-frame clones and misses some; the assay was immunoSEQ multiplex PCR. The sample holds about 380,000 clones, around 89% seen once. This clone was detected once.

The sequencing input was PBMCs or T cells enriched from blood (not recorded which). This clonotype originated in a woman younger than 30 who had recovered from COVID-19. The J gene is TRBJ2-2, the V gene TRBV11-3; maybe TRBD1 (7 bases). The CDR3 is CASSPTRGRTGELFF. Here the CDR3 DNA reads TGTGCCAGCAGCCCCACCAGGGGGAGGACCGGGGAGCTGTTTTTT.